The next 24 T cell receptor beta chains were all read from a single sample in a study of human T cells and chemical hapten exposure. Via MiXCR, TCRdb re-called the RACE reads, giving one row per CDR3 protein. The table records 150,000 to 200,000 distinct CDR3 sequences, approximately 15% of them present only once. As to time point: patch test 1, 2 weeks after DPC sensitization. Treatment described: therapeutic diphenylcyclopropenone sensitization with weekly scalp DPC. The sequencing here drew on whole blood, taken in connection with sensitization to the hapten diphenylcyclopropenone (DPC). Receptor source: a woman aged 25 to 39 with alopecia areata. Some clones in this sample may be carry-over from other donors' samples.

This clonotype was seen a few times. This chain joins TRBV15 and TRBJ2-5; no clear D. The germline V gene encodes CDR1 LNHNV and CDR2 YYDKDF (reference sequence). Trimming took off 0 bases at V and 5 bases at J, with 13 bases between the two ends. The CDR3 runs to 15 residues. CDR3 DNA: TGTGCCACCAGCAGAGAATTTGCAGTCGAGGAGACCCAGTACTTC. Its protein product is CATSREFAVEETQYF.

This clonotype was found a few times. This sequence joins TRBV6-1 and TRBJ2-7; 7 nucleotides line up with TRBD1. With V trimmed by 8 bases and J by 4 bases, 11 bases remained unmatched. CDR1 MNHNS and CDR2 SASEGT come from the germline V gene. This CDR3 has 14 amino acids. DNA of the CDR3: TGTGCCAGCTCGAGGAAGACAGGGCCGTACGAGCAGTACTTC. It is translated as CASSRKTGPYEQYF.

The chain is built from TRBV18 and TRBJ2-1, with D perhaps matching TRBD2 (5 bases). Looked up from germline, CDR1 is KGHSH and CDR2 is LQKENI. The CDR3 is 14 amino acids. Trimming shortened V by 3 bases and J by 3 bases, and 9 bases separated the two germline ends. The CDR3 is CASSPRRDYNEQFF. DNA for the CDR3: TGTGCCAGCTCACCTCGCCGGGACTACAATGAGCAGTTCTTC.

The chain couples TRBV5-5 to TRBJ1-5; TRBD1 matches 8 bases. After removal of 0 bases from V and 4 bases from J, the junction contained 6 bases not matched to a gene. Germline-derived CDR1 and CDR2 are SGHKS and YYEKEE (reference sequence). This CDR3 is built from 16 residues. CDR3 loop: CASSLAGTGVNQPQHF. The CDR3 bases are TGTGCCAGCAGCTTGGCCGGGACAGGTGTAAATCAGCCCCAGCATTTT.

There are a few counts of this clonotype. The chain employs TRBV3-1 and TRBJ2-5; D possibly corresponds to TRBD2 (5 bases). Germline CDR1 reads LGHDT; CDR2 reads YNNKEL (reference sequence). V lost 1 base, J lost 5 bases, and 11 bases lay in between. The CDR3 extends over 14 amino acids. The CDR3 region is CASSQGLPGETQYF. For the CDR3, the DNA is TGTGCCAGCAGCCAAGGACTACCTGGGGAGACCCAGTACTTC.

The genes are TRBV20-1 and TRBJ2-5, with D possibly TRBD2 on 6 matching bases. There are 15 residues in the CDR3. V lost 1 base and J 1 base, leaving 13 bases between the germline ends. CDR1 is DFQATT and CDR2 is SNEGSKA in the germline V gene (reference sequence). CDR3 residues: CSARGTKRPQETQYF. CDR3 DNA: TGCAGTGCTAGAGGGACTAAGAGACCCCAAGAGACCCAGTACTTC.

Only a few counts were recorded for this clonotype. This rearrangement joins TRBV2 to TRBJ1-1; D is unresolved. Germline CDR1 reads SNHLY; CDR2 reads FYNNEI. Trimming shortened V by 3 bases and J by 3 bases, and 5 bases separated the two germline ends. The CDR3 sequence is 12 residues long. As DNA, the CDR3 is TGTGCCAGCAGTGAGCAGGACACTGAAGCTTTCTTT. It is translated as CASSEQDTEAFF. Filled out from reference TRBV2 and TRBJ1-1, the complete variable domain reads EPEVTQTPSHQVTQMGQEVILRCVPISNHLYFYWYRQILGQKVEFLVSFYNNEISEKSEIFDDQFSVERPDGSNFTLKIRSTKLEDSAMYFCASSEQDTEAFFGQGTRLTVV.

This sequence joins TRBV10-2 and TRBJ2-1; a possible D gene is TRBD2 (5 bases). V was pared by 6 bases and J by 10 bases, with 19 bases between. The CDR3 covers 14 residues. Looked up from germline, CDR1 is WSHSY and CDR2 is SAAADI. This CDR3 is CASRATSGIDEQFF. For the CDR3, the DNA is TGCGCCAGCAGAGCCACTAGTGGCATTGACGAGCAGTTCTTC.

This clonotype was seen ten or more times. This chain uses TRBV5-5 with TRBJ1-1, with D uncertain. Germline CDR1 and CDR2: SGHKS and YYEKEE (reference sequence). This CDR3 has 11 residues. V gave up 5 bases and J gave up 3 bases, with 5 bases separating them. CDR3 coding DNA: TGTGCCAGCAGTTCCTACACTGAAGCTTTCTTT. This encodes CASSSYTEAFF. The whole variable domain, remainder taken from reference TRBV5-5 and TRBJ1-1, is DAGVTQSPTHLIKTRGQQVTLRCSPISGHKSVSWYQQVLGQGPQFIFQYYEKEERGRGNFPDRFSARQFPNYSSELNVNALLLGDSALYLCASSSYTEAFFGQGTRLTVV.

In this sample, this clonotype turned up a few times. The rearrangement links TRBV29-1 to TRBJ2-7, with 9 bases matching TRBD2. Trimming took 4 bases from V and 7 from J; bases not matched to a gene: 5. This CDR3 has 12 residues. CDR1 SQVTM and CDR2 ANQGSEA come from the germline V gene. The CDR3 loop reads CSVGAGGQEQYF. The CDR3 nucleotides are TGCAGCGTTGGTGCGGGGGGGCAAGAGCAGTACTTC.

This clonotype came up once. The chain uses TRBV9 and TRBJ2-3, with TRBD2 matching over 10 bases. Germline-derived CDR1 and CDR2 are SGDLS and YYNGEE. V gave up 0 bases and J gave up 1 base; unmatched junction bases: 2. The CDR3 sequence is 16 residues long. The CDR3 is CASSVVSGGGTDTQYF. Written as DNA, the CDR3 is TGTGCCAGCAGCGTAGTAAGCGGGGGGGGCACAGATACGCAGTATTTT.

This chain uses TRBV24-1 with TRBJ2-2; D remains unclear. Trimming took 1 base from V and 1 from J, leaving 6 bases between them. CDR1 is KGHDR and CDR2 is SFDVKD in the germline V gene. The length of the CDR3 is 15 residues. CDR3 in amino acids: CATSDFRRNTGELFF. The CDR3 nucleotides read TGTGCCACCAGTGATTTTAGAAGGAACACCGGGGAGCTGTTTTTT.

This clonotype has a count of ten or more. This sequence joins TRBV21-1 and TRBJ1-6; the table gives TRBD1 as D, unverified against the DNA. TRBV21-1 is designated a pseudogene. The CDR3 has 15 residues. The CDR3 here is CASKVARDRDSPLHF. CDR3 sequence (DNA): TGTGCCAGCAAGGTTGCCCGGGACAGGGATTCACCCCTCCACTTT.

The V call is TRBV6-6, the J call TRBJ2-7; D unresolved. Trimming took 0 bases from V and 5 from J, leaving 5 bases between them. The CDR3 has 12 residues. Looked up from germline, CDR1 is MNHNY and CDR2 is SVGAGI (reference sequence). CDR3 DNA: TGTGCCAGCAGTTACTCGCGCGACGAGCAGTACTTC. Encoded protein: CASSYSRDEQYF.

The J gene is TRBJ2-7, the V gene TRBV3-1; D tentatively fits TRBD1 or TRBD2 (5 bases each). Trimming stripped 5 bases from V and 4 bases from J, with 12 bases between. CDR1 and CDR2 from the germline V gene are LGHDT and YNNKEL (reference sequence). CDR3 length: 13 residues. The DNA of the CDR3 is TGTGCCAGCAGCAAGCCGGGACGGTACGAGCAGTACTTC. Encoded protein: CASSKPGRYEQYF.

In this sample, this clonotype turned up a few times. The gene calls are TRBV30 and TRBJ1-1; D is unresolved. CDR3 length: 11 residues. Trimming cost V 0 bases and J 5 bases, with 4 bases left between them. Germline V CDR1 and CDR2: GTSNPN, SVGIG (reference sequence). The CDR3 region is CAWSVYTEAFF. CDR3 in DNA: TGTGCCTGGAGTGTATATACTGAAGCTTTCTTT.

The V call is TRBV7-9, the J call TRBJ1-2; D perhaps matches TRBD1 (6 bases). CDR3 length: 13 amino acids. V dropped 7 bases and J dropped 5 bases, with 14 bases sitting between them. Germline V gene data show CDR1 as SEHNR and CDR2 as FQNEAQ (reference sequence). The CDR3 coding sequence is TGTGCCAGCACCACAGGACAGTCGTATGGCTACACCTTC. Translating gives CASTTGQSYGYTF.

This clonotype came up a few times. The V gene is TRBV30, the J gene TRBJ1-4, with 8 nucleotides matching TRBD1. The CDR3 loop spans 13 amino acids. Germline lookup yields CDR1 GTSNPN and CDR2 SVGIG (reference sequence). The V segment lost 4 bases and the J segment 6 bases; nucleotides outside the gene matches: 4. The CDR3 sequence is CAWTTGEDEKLFF. CDR3 nucleotide sequence: TGTGCCTGGACGACAGGGGAGGATGAAAAACTGTTTTTT.

J is TRBJ2-1 and V is TRBV7-9; 7 bases match TRBD2. The CDR3 runs to 14 residues. The V gene's germline CDR1 is SEHNR and CDR2 FQNEAQ (reference sequence). The V and J ends lost 4 bases and 8 bases, in that order; junction bases with no gene match: 8. The CDR3 region has the DNA TGTGCCAGCAGCTCAGCGGGATCACTGGATGAGCAGTTCTTC. This encodes CASSSAGSLDEQFF.

The chain carries TRBV7-9 and TRBJ2-5; TRBD2 aligns across 10 bases. The ends lost 3 bases at V and 0 bases at J; junction bases unmatched: 7. The CDR3 is 17 residues long. In germline, CDR1 is SEHNR, CDR2 FQNEAQ (reference sequence). The CDR3, as DNA: TGTGCCAGCAGCTTCGGGATGCTAGCGGGAGACCAAGAGACCCAGTACTTC. This gives the protein CASSFGMLAGDQETQYF.

This clonotype has just a few counts. The CDR3: CASSAPGGIRTDTQYF. The CDR3 nucleotides are TGTGCCAGCTCGGCTCCTGGCGGGATCCGCACAGATACGCAGTATTTT. The chain is built from TRBV19 and TRBJ2-3, with D possibly matching TRBD2 (6 bases). This CDR3 has 16 amino acids. Germline V gene data show CDR1 as LNHDA and CDR2 as SQIVND (reference sequence). The V end lost 9 bases, the J end lost 1 base, and 20 bases lay between the germline ends.

Many counts were recorded for this clonotype. The CDR3 bases are TGTGCCAGCAGCTTACAGGAGGACACTGAAGCTTTCTTT. Its protein is CASSLQEDTEAFF. The chain employs TRBV7-2 and TRBJ1-1, with D unclear. The V end was cut by 2 bases, the J end by 3 bases, with 7 bases between. The germline gives CDR1 SGHTA, CDR2 FQGNSA. The CDR3 is 13 amino acids.

This clonotype was detected a few times. The chain employs TRBV12-3 or TRBV12-4 and TRBJ2-1, with 7 nucleotides matching TRBD1. The CDR3 extends over 15 amino acids. V gave up 5 bases and J gave up 4 bases; unmatched junction bases: 8. The CDR3: CASSPRQGQYNEQFF. For the CDR3, the DNA is TGTGCCAGCAGTCCCCGACAGGGCCAATACAATGAGCAGTTCTTC.

The table lists this clonotype with a few counts. V and J are TRBV5-1 and TRBJ2-2, with D perhaps being TRBD1 or TRBD2 (5 bases each). Looked up from germline, CDR1 is SGHRS and CDR2 is YFSETQ. This CDR3 region has 15 residues. V lost 4 bases, J lost 5 bases, and 15 bases lay in between. The CDR3 protein is CASSRDPDSTGELFF. In DNA form, the CDR3 reads TGCGCCAGCAGCCGGGACCCGGACTCTACCGGGGAGCTGTTTTTT.